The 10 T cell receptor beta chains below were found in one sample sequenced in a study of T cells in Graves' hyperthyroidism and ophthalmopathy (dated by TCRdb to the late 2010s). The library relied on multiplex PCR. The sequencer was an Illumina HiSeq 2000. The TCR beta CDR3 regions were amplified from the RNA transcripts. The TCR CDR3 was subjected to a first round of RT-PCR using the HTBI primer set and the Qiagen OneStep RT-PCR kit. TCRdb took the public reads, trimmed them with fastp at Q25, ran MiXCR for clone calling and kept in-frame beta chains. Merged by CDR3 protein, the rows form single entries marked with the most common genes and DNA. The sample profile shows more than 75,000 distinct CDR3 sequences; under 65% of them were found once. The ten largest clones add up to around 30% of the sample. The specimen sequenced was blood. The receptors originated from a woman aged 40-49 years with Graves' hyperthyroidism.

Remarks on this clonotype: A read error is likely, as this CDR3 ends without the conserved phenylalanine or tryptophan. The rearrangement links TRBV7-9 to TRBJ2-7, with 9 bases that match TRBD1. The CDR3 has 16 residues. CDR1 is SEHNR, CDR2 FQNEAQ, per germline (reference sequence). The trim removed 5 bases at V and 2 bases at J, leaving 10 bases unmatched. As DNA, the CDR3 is TGTGCCAGCAGCGTAGGGACAGGGCCATCGACCTACGAGCAGTACTCC. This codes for CASSVGTGPSTYEQYS.

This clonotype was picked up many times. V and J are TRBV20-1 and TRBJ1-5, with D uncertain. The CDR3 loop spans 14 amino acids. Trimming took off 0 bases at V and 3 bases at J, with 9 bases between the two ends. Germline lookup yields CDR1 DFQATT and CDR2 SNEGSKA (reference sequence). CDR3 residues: CSAREGSPNQPQHF. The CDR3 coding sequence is TGCAGTGCTAGAGAGGGCAGTCCCAATCAGCCCCAGCATTTT.

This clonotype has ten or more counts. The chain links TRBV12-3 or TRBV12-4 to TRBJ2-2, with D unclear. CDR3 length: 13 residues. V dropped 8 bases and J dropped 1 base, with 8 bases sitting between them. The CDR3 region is CASLRLNTGELFF. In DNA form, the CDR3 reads TGTGCCAGCCTGCGACTGAACACCGGGGAGCTGTTTTTT.

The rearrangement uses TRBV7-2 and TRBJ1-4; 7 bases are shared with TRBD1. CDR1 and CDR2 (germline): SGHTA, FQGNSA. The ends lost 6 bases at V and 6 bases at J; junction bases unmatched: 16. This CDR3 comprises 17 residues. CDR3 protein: CASSSYGQEVEDEKLFF. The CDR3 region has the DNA TGTGCCAGCAGTTCTTACGGACAGGAGGTAGAGGATGAAAAACTGTTTTTT.

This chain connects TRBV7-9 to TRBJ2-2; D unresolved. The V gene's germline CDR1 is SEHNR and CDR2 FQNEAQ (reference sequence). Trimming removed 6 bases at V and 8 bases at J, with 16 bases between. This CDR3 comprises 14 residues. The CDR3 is CASSVSPGVGELFF. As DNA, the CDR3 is TGTGCCAGCAGTGTGTCCCCGGGCGTTGGGGAGCTGTTTTTT.

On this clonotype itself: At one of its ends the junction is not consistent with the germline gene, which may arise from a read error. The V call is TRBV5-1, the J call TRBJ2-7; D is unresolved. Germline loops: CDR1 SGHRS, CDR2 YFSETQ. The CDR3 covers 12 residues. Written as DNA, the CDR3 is TGCGCCAGCAGCTCCACAAGCTACGAGCGGTACTTC. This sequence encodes CASSSTSYERYF.

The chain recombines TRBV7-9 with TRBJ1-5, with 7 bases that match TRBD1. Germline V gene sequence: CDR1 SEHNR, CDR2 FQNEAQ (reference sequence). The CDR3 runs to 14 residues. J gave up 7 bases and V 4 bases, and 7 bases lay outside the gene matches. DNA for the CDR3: TGTGCCAGCAGCTCAATTCAGGGGGGACAGCCCCAGCATTTT. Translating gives CASSSIQGGQPQHF.

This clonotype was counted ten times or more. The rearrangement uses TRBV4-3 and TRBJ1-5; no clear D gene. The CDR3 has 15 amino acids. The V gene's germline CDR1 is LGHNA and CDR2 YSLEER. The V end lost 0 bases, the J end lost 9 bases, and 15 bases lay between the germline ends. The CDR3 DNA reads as TGCGCCAGCAGCCAAGATTTCGGGGTCGCCGCGCCCCAGCATTTT. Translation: CASSQDFGVAAPQHF.

CDR3 nucleotide sequence: TGTGCCAGCAAAATGGGGGGTCTCTACGAGCAGTACTTC. It translates to CASKMGGLYEQYF. J is TRBJ2-7 and V is TRBV2; D might be TRBD2 (6 bases). The CDR3 spans 13 residues. Germline V gene sequence: CDR1 SNHLY, CDR2 FYNNEI. V was clipped by 7 bases and J by 3 bases, with 13 bases between them.

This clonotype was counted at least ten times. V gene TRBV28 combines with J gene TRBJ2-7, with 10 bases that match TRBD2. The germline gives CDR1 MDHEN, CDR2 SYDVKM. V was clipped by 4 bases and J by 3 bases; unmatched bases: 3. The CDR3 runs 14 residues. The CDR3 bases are TGTGCCAGCAGTTCACTAGCGGGAAACTACGAGCAGTACTTC. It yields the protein CASSSLAGNYEQYF.